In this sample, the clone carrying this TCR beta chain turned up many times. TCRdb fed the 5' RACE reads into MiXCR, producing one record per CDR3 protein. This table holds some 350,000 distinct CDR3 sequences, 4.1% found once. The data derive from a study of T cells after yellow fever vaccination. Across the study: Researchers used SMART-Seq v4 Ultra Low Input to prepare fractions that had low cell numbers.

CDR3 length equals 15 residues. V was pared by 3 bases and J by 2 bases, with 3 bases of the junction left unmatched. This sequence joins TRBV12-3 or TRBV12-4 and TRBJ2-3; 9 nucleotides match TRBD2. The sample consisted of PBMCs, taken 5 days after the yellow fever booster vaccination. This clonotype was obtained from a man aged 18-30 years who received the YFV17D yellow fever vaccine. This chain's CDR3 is CASSFERGVTDTQYF. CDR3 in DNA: TGTGCCAGCAGTTTTGAGCGGGGGGTCACAGATACGCAGTATTTT.